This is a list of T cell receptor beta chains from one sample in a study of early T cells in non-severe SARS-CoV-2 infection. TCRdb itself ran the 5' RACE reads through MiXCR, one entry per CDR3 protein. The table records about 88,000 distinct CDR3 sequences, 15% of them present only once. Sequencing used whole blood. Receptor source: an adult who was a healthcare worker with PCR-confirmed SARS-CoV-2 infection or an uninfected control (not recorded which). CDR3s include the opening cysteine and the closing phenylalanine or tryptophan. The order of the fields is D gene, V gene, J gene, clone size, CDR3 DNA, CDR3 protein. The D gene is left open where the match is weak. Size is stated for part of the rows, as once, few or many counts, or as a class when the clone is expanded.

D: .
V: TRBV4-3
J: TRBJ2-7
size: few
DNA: TGCGCCAGCAGCCAAGACCCGGGAGCCTACGAGCAGTACTTC
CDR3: CASSQDPGAYEQYF

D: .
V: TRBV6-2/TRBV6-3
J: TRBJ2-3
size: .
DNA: TGTGCCAGCAGTTACGCCGTGGCGGATACGCAGTATTTT
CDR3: CASSYAVADTQYF

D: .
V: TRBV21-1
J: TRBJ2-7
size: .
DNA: TGTGCCAGCCAGGGGCCAAGCTCCTACGAGCAGTACTTC
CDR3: CASQGPSSYEQYF

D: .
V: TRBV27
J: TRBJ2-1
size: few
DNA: TGTGCCAGCAGTTTAGGGCACAATGAGCAGTTCTTC
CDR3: CASSLGHNEQFF

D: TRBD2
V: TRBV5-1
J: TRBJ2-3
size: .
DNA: TGCGCCAGCAGCTTGGGAGCGGGACCCACAGATACGCAGTATTTT
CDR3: CASSLGAGPTDTQYF

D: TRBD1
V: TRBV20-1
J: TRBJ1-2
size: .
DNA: TGCAGTGGACAGGGGAAAGGCTACACCTTC
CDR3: CSGQGKGYTF

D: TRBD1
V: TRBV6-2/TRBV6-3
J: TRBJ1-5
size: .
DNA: TGTGCCAGCAGTTTCGGACAGGGAATGGGCAATCAGCCCCAGCATTTT
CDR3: CASSFGQGMGNQPQHF

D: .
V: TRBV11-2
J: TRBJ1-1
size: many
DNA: TGTGCCAGCAGCTTAGCCTCGGCGAACACTGAAGCTTTCTTT
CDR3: CASSLASANTEAFF

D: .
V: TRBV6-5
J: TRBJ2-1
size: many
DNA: TGTGCCAGCAGTTACGGGCTAGTGAGTATCAATGAGCAGTTCTTC
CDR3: CASSYGLVSINEQFF

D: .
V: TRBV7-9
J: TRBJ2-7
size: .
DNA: TGTGCCAGCAGCTTAGTAGTTAGCGCTGCCTACGAGCAGTACTTC
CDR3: CASSLVVSAAYEQYF

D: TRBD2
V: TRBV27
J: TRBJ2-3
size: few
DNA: TGTGCCTTCATCCGGAGCGGGAGGAACACAGATACGCAGTATTTT
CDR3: CAFIRSGRNTDTQYF

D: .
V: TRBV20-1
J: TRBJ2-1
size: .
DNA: TGCAGTGCTAGAGAAGGGCTGAATGGTGAGCAGTTCTTC
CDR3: CSAREGLNGEQFF

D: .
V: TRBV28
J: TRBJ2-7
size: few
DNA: TGTGCCTCTCGGACCGGCTCCTACGAGCAGTACTTC
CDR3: CASRTGSYEQYF

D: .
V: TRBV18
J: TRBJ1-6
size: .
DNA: TGTGCCAGCTCACCAGGGGACTCACCCCTCCACTTT
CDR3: CASSPGDSPLHF

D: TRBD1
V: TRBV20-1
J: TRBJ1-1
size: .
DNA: TGCAGTGCCAGGGGGGCGCGGATCACTGAAGCTTTCTTT
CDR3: CSARGARITEAFF

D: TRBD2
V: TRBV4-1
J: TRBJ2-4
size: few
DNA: TGCGCCAGCAGCAGCCTAGCGGGAGTGATAGACATTCAGTACTTC
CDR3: CASSSLAGVIDIQYF

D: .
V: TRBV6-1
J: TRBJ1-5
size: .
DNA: TGTGCCAGCAGTGAAGCAGGGGATGGCAATCAGCCCCAGCATTTT
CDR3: CASSEAGDGNQPQHF

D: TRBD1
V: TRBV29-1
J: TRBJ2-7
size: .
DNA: TGCAGCGCCAACAGGGGGGCAGACGAGCAGTACTTC
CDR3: CSANRGADEQYF

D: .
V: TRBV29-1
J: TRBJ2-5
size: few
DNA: TGCAGCGTTTTGGAAGAGACCCAGTACTTC
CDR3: CSVLEETQYF